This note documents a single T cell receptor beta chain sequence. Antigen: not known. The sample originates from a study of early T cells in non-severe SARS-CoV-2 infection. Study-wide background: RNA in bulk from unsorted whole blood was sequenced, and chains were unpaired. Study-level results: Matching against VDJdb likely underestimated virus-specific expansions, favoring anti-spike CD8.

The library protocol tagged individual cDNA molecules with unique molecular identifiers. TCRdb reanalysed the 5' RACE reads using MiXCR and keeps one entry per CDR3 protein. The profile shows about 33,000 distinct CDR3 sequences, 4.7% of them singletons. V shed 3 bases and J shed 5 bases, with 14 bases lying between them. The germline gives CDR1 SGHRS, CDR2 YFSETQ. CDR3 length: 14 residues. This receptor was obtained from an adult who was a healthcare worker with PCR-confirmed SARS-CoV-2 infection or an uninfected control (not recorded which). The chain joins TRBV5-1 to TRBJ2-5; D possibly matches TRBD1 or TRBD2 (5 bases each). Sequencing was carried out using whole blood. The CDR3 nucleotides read TGCGCCAGCAGCTGGGACGTGACGGGGGAGACCCAGTACTTC. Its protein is CASSWDVTGETQYF.